The clone carrying this TCR beta chain was detected a few times. Its antigen is undetermined. Nominally healthy donors provided the samples, though records likely missed some immune exposures. This record belongs to a study of cytomegalovirus exposure and HLA in healthy donors. This PCR relied on a set of 60 Vbeta primers and 13 Jbeta primers. Method: immunoSEQ multiplex PCR; TCRdb's copy keeps in-frame clones and lacks some. The top ten hold 1.8% of the sample, which has 110,000 to 150,000 clones, roughly 9.7% seen once. Study results and caveats: In an earlier analysis, about 87% or about 30%: the productive usage of most TCR beta V segments. Common viral pathogens seemed to be connected with several of the most significant clusters, according to a later analysis. Likely technical artifact: a cluster of highly shared sequence variants.

The CDR3 extends over 11 amino acids. Germline V gene sequence: CDR1 MNHEY, CDR2 SMNVEV (reference sequence). Trimming took 3 bases from V and 9 from J, leaving 9 bases between them. This clonotype was obtained from a man over 45 in good health and CMV-seronegative. The specimen sequenced was PBMCs. The chain employs TRBV27 and TRBJ2-7, with D possibly TRBD2 on 6 matching bases. CDR3 nucleotide sequence: TGTGCCAGCAGTTTCGGGGGACCGCAGTACTTC. The encoded protein is CASSFGGPQYF.